The rows below give T cell receptor beta chains drawn from one sample of a study of PD-L1 blockade in urothelial cancer. Clones were sequenced by immunoSEQ multiplex PCR, and TCRdb holds only the in-frame ones, with some missing. This sample has about 19,000 clones, with over 75% found just once. Sequencing used PBMCs, obtained around atezolizumab (anti-PD-L1) treatment. All receptors derive from a man aged 45-65 years with urothelial cancer. CDR3s include the opening cysteine and the closing phenylalanine or tryptophan. The order of the fields is clone size, D gene, J gene, V gene, CDR3 DNA, CDR3 protein. The D gene is left open where the match is weak. The size of a clone is reported for some rows only, either as once, few or many, or as a class for expanded clones.

-,-,TRBJ1-5,TRBV4-1,TGCGCCAGCAGCCAAGCGGGTTTTAGCAATCAGCCCCAGCATTTT,CASSQAGFSNQPQHF
-,TRBD2,TRBJ2-4,TRBV5-1,TGCGCCAGCAGCTTGTTATCTAGCGGGGGGGCCTCGGGAAACATTCAGTACTTC,CASSLLSSGGASGNIQYF
-,-,TRBJ1-5,TRBV18,TGTGCCAGCTCTACCGGGGAGCTTGGGCAGCCCCAGCATTTT,CASSTGELGQPQHF
-,-,TRBJ1-2,TRBV28,TGTGCCAGCAGTCAGACCCAGGGGAGTTATGGCTACACCTTC,CASSQTQGSYGYTF
-,-,TRBJ2-1,TRBV4-2,TGTGCCAGCAGCCAAGGAAAGGGGACTCCTCGGCAGGGAGGAAATGAGCAGTTCTTC,CASSQGKGTPRQGGNEQFF
-,-,TRBJ2-2,TRBV4-1,TGCGCCAGCAGCCAAGGATTGTTTGGCTTTTCAAACACCGGGGAGCTGTTTTTT,CASSQGLFGFSNTGELFF
-,-,TRBJ1-5,TRBV6-6,TGTGCCAGCAGCTCAGGGAACAATCAGCCCCAGCATTTT,CASSSGNNQPQHF
-,TRBD2,TRBJ2-1,TRBV5-1,TGCGCCAGCAGCTTGGTTACTAGCGCGATGGACAATGAGCAGTTCTTC,CASSLVTSAMDNEQFF
-,TRBD1,TRBJ1-2,TRBV11-2,TGTGCCAGCAGCTTAGGGCGACAGGGTGGCTACACCTTC,CASSLGRQGGYTF
-,TRBD2,TRBJ2-1,TRBV5-1,TGCGCCAGCACCCGCGGGGGGGAGGGCCTCAATGAGCAGTTCTTC,CASTRGGEGLNEQFF
-,TRBD2,TRBJ2-1,TRBV9,TGTGCCAGCAGCCAAACACTAGCGGGAGGGGGGAGTGAGCAGTTCTTC,CASSQTLAGGGSEQFF
-,-,TRBJ1-2,TRBV7-9,TGTGCCAGCAGCCCCCGGGAGACCGTCTATGGCTACACCTTC,CASSPRETVYGYTF
-,TRBD1,TRBJ2-7,TRBV27,TGTGCCAGCAGCTGGGACAGCGCATTGGACGAGCAGTACTTC,CASSWDSALDEQYF
-,TRBD1,TRBJ2-2,TRBV18,TGTGCCAGCTCATCGGGACAGCCGAACACCGGGGAGCTGTTTTTT,CASSSGQPNTGELFF
-,-,TRBJ2-1,TRBV9,TGTGCCAGCAGCGTCCTGGGGGCCTTCTACAATGAGCAGTTCTTC,CASSVLGAFYNEQFF
-,TRBD2,TRBJ2-5,TRBV10-1,TGCGCCAGCAGATCCTTAGGGACTAGCGGGGGAGAGACCCAGTACTTC,CASRSLGTSGGETQYF
-,TRBD1,TRBJ1-5,TRBV5-1,TGCGCCAGCAGCTTGGACAGGGGAGGCCAGCCCCAGCATTTT,CASSLDRGGQPQHF
-,-,TRBJ2-1,TRBV30,TGTGCCTGGGTACAGGGTCTCTCCTACAATGAGCAGTTCTTC,CAWVQGLSYNEQFF
-,-,TRBJ1-1,TRBV28,TGTGCCAGCAGTCCACACAGGGATCCACGGACTGAAGCTTTCTTT,CASSPHRDPRTEAFF
-,TRBD1,TRBJ2-7,TRBV5-1,TGCGCCAGCTCCCTAACAGGGGTATCCTACGAGCAGTACTTC,CASSLTGVSYEQYF
-,TRBD1,TRBJ2-7,TRBV27,TGTGCCAGCAGTCCCGCCGGGACAGGATACTACGAGCAGTACTTC,CASSPAGTGYYEQYF
-,-,TRBJ2-3,TRBV6-1,TGTGCCACCGACAGTCTCAGCACAGATACGCAGTATTTT,CATDSLSTDTQYF
once,TRBD1,TRBJ2-1,TRBV19,TGTGCCAGTACCGGACAGGGGGGTTTAAATGAGCAGTTCTTC,CASTGQGGLNEQFF
once,TRBD1,TRBJ1-5,TRBV28,TGTGCCAGCAGTTTGAGAGGGGGCGCGGGTAATCAGCCCCAGCATTTT,CASSLRGGAGNQPQHF